This T cell receptor beta chain was captured in a study of cytomegalovirus exposure and HLA in healthy donors. Background on the study: Findings of an earlier analysis included over 95 million unique TCR beta sequences from some 190 million T cells.

Regarding the study as a whole: Several of the most significant clusters were apparently associated with common viral pathogens in a later analysis. At a 0.05 false discovery rate, a later analysis found approximately 15,000 TCR beta sequences to be associated with HLA alleles.

On this clone: The antigen is unknown.

Primers for the PCR totalled 60 Vbeta and 13 Jbeta. Clones were read by immunoSEQ multiplex PCR, and TCRdb kept only the in-frame ones, dropping some. The table records about 130,000 clones, just under 80% of them present only once. The trim removed 11 bases at V and 2 bases at J, leaving 6 bases unmatched. Per germline, CDR1 ENHRY and CDR2 SYGVKD. The CDR3 consists of 12 residues. The sequenced material came from PBMCs. This clonotype was obtained from a woman aged 40 to 50 in good health and CMV-seronegative. This sequence joins TRBV10-3 and TRBJ2-7; 7 nucleotides line up with TRBD2. CDR3 sequence (DNA): TGTGCCTATGGGGAGGGTCCCTACGAGCAGTACTTC. Amino acids: CAYGEGPYEQYF.